One sample yielded the 26 T cell receptor beta chains listed below, sequenced in a study of blood T cell repertoires in COVID-19. Some clones are missing from TCRdb's copy, which holds only in-frame ones; the method was immunoSEQ multiplex PCR. Of about 300,000 clones in the sample, about 83% were seen once. Specimen: peripheral blood. These receptors originate from a woman between 50 and 59 years old with acute or convalescent COVID-19.

The V gene is TRBV7-3, the J gene TRBJ2-1; D possibly corresponds to TRBD2 (5 bases). This CDR3 is built from 14 residues. The germline V gene has CDR1 SGHTA and CDR2 FQGTGA. Trimming left V 5 bases short and J 5 bases short, with 13 bases between. In DNA, the CDR3 is TGTGCCAGCAGCCGGCACGGTAGCGACAATGAGCAGTTCTTC. This sequence encodes CASSRHGSDNEQFF.

This clone has only one observation. The rearrangement uses TRBV28 and TRBJ2-1, with 7 bases matching TRBD1. V was clipped by 6 bases and J by 5 bases; unmatched bases: 1. Germline values: CDR1 MDHEN, CDR2 SYDVKM. The CDR3 has 12 amino acids. The CDR3 sequence is CASRGQNNEQFF. In nucleotides, the CDR3 is TGTGCCAGCAGGGGACAGAACAATGAGCAGTTCTTC.

This clone was found once. The gene calls are TRBV9 and TRBJ2-2; 10 bases agree with TRBD2. Germline trimming cut 4 bases from V and 2 bases from J; bases unmatched to any gene: 5. The CDR3 runs 16 residues. Germline CDR1 and CDR2: SGDLS and YYNGEE. The chain's CDR3 is CASSTSSGSNTGELFF. The CDR3 DNA reads TGTGCCAGCAGCACCTCTAGCGGGAGTAACACCGGGGAGCTGTTTTTT.

This clone has a single count. This chain joins TRBV29-1 and TRBJ1-1; weak D call: TRBD1 (6 bases). Between the trimmed V and J ends, which lost 7 bases and 1 base, there was a span of 7 bases. Germline lookup yields CDR1 SQVTM and CDR2 ANQGSEA. CDR3 length: 11 amino acids. The CDR3 nucleotides read TGCAGCGCGGACAGGAACACTGAAGCTTTCTTT. Its protein product is CSADRNTEAFF.

Turning to this clone: The same CDR3 can be traced to other DNA sequences in this sample. V is TRBV6-2 or TRBV6-3 and J is TRBJ2-7; 7 nucleotides line up with TRBD2. Germline trimming cut 6 bases from V and 6 bases from J; bases unmatched to any gene: 5. Looked up from germline, CDR1 is MNHEY and CDR2 is SVGEGT. The length of the CDR3 is 12 residues. For the CDR3, the DNA is TGTGCCAGCAGCCGACTAGCTTCCGAGCAGTACTTC. Protein: CASSRLASEQYF.

About this clone itself: Other DNA variants within this sample encode the same CDR3. The V gene is TRBV7-2, the J gene TRBJ1-4; no clear D. V lost 1 base and J 0 bases, leaving 6 bases between the germline ends. This CDR3 has 15 residues. The germline V gene encodes CDR1 SGHTA and CDR2 FQGNSA. CDR3 in amino acids: CASSLDGATNEKLFF. The CDR3 DNA sequence: TGTGCCAGCAGCTTAGACGGGGCAACTAATGAAAAACTGTTTTTT. Full variable domain (missing parts from reference TRBV7-2 and TRBJ1-4): GAGVSQSPSNKVTEKGKDVELRCDPISGHTALYWYRQSLGQGLEFLIYFQGNSAPDKSGLPSDRFSAERTGGSVSTLTIQRTQQEDSAVYLCASSLDGATNEKLFFGSGTQLSVL.

This sequence joins TRBV28 and TRBJ2-5, with 7 bases fitting TRBD2. J lost 4 bases, V lost 0 bases, and 2 bases had no gene match. CDR1 is MDHEN and CDR2 is SYDVKM in the germline V gene. This CDR3 comprises 14 residues. The CDR3 DNA is TGTGCCAGCAGTTTATGGTCTAGCGGAGAGACCCAGTACTTC. It translates to CASSLWSSGETQYF.

On this clone: Other DNA sequences in the sample encode the same CDR3. The chain joins TRBV29-1 to TRBJ1-1, with 8 bases matching TRBD1. This CDR3 contains 13 residues. Germline values: CDR1 SQVTM, CDR2 ANQGSEA. The V segment lost 7 bases and the J segment 2 bases; nucleotides outside the gene matches: 6. The chain's CDR3 is CSAAGQGNTEAFF. The CDR3 DNA sequence: TGCAGCGCCGCTGGACAGGGAAACACTGAAGCTTTCTTT. The full variable domain, rest sourced from reference TRBV29-1 and TRBJ1-1, is SAVISQKPSRDICQRGTSLTIQCQVDSQVTMMFWYRQQPGQSLTLIATANQGSEATYESGFVIDKFPISRPNLTFSTLTVSNMSPEDSSIYLCSAAGQGNTEAFFGQGTRLTVV.

This rearrangement joins TRBV28 to TRBJ1-2; unclear D gene. Germline CDR1 and CDR2: MDHEN and SYDVKM. V lost 3 bases, J lost 4 bases, and 9 bases lay in between. CDR3 size: 13 residues. The CDR3 sequence: CASSLSEVYGYTF. CDR3 nucleotides: TGTGCCAGCAGTTTGTCGGAGGTCTATGGCTACACCTTC.

This clone was detected once. The chain is built from TRBV6-2 or TRBV6-3 and TRBJ2-3, with 14 bases aligning to TRBD2. The CDR3 is made up of 15 amino acids. Germline CDR1 MNHEY, CDR2 SVGEGT. The ends lost 4 bases at V and 4 bases at J; junction bases unmatched: 1. As DNA, the CDR3 is TGTGCCAGCAGTTGGGGACTAGCGGGAGCAGATACGCAGTATTTT. Its protein is CASSWGLAGADTQYF.

V usage is TRBV7-9 and J usage is TRBJ1-3; a possible D gene is TRBD1 (5 bases). The germline V and J ends were trimmed by 2 bases and 2 bases, with 13 bases remaining between them. CDR3 length equals 16 residues. Germline V gene data show CDR1 as SEHNR and CDR2 as FQNEAQ (reference sequence). CDR3 region: CASSLTQGGAGNTIYF. DNA of the CDR3: TGTGCCAGCAGCTTAACCCAGGGTGGCGCTGGAAACACCATATATTTT. Together with reference TRBV7-9 and TRBJ1-3, the CDR3 gives the full variable domain: DTGVSQNPRHKITKRGQNVTFRCDPISEHNRLYWYRQTLGQGPEFLTYFQNEAQLEKSRLLSDRFSAERPKGSFSTLEIQRTEQGDSAMYLCASSLTQGGAGNTIYFGEGSWLTVV.

This chain joins TRBV4-1 and TRBJ2-1, with D tentatively TRBD2 (5 bases). There are 17 residues in the CDR3. The germline V gene has CDR1 MGHRA and CDR2 YSYEKL. The V end was cut by 0 bases, the J end by 6 bases, with 18 bases between. The DNA for the CDR3 is TGCGCCAGCAGCCAAGATCTTGTAGCGCCAGTAGGCAATGAGCAGTTCTTC. Its translation is CASSQDLVAPVGNEQFF.

This clone was recorded a few times. The chain carries TRBV20-1 and TRBJ2-7, with 8 bases that match TRBD1. This CDR3 contains 11 residues. Germline loops: CDR1 DFQATT, CDR2 SNEGSKA (reference sequence). CDR3 sequence: CRGTGGDEQYF. The CDR3 DNA is TGCAGGGGGACAGGAGGTGACGAGCAGTACTTC.

This CDR3 is CASSRDRGRDQPQHF. The CDR3 DNA reads TGTGCCAGCAGCCGCGACAGGGGGAGGGATCAGCCCCAGCATTTT. The V gene is TRBV28, the J gene TRBJ1-5; 9 nucleotides line up with TRBD1. Trimming at V came to 6 bases and at J to 5 bases, leaving 8 bases not matched to a gene. Germline V gene sequence: CDR1 MDHEN, CDR2 SYDVKM. This CDR3 has 15 amino acids.

The chain has TRBV6-5 and TRBJ1-1, with D uncertain. The germline V gene has CDR1 MNHEY and CDR2 SVGAGI. The V and J ends lost 6 bases and 5 bases respectively, with 13 bases between them. The CDR3 runs 13 residues. CDR3 nucleotide sequence: TGTGCCAGCAGCCGACCGGCTAGGACTGAAGCTTTCTTT. Its protein is CASSRPARTEAFF.

This clone came up once. This chain uses TRBV5-4 with TRBJ1-5; TRBD1 might be the D (6 bases). V lost 1 base and J 11 bases, leaving 19 bases between the germline ends. The CDR3 contains 15 residues. From germline, CDR1 is SGHNT and CDR2 YYREEE (reference sequence). CDR3 loop: CASSLNRDEGSAQHF. DNA for the CDR3: TGTGCCAGCAGCTTGAACAGGGATGAGGGTAGCGCCCAGCATTTT. The variable domain in full, with the rest retrieved from reference TRBV5-4 and TRBJ1-5, is ETGVTQSPTHLIKTRGQQVTLRCSSQSGHNTVSWYQQALGQGPQFIFQYYREEENGRGNFPPRFSGLQFPNYSSELNVNALELDDSALYLCASSLNRDEGSAQHFGDGTRLSIL.

This chain joins TRBV7-2 and TRBJ1-2, with 8 bases lining up with TRBD1. Germline V gives CDR1 SGHTA, CDR2 FQGNSA. V lost 5 bases to trimming and J lost 7 bases; unmatched junction nucleotides: 9. The CDR3 totals 14 residues. CDR3 DNA: TGTGCCAGCAGCCCAGGGGGCGCCGTGGGTGGCTACACCTTC. Translated: CASSPGGAVGGYTF.

This rearrangement joins TRBV30 to TRBJ1-5; D uncertain. The V gene's germline CDR1 is GTSNPN and CDR2 SVGIG (reference sequence). This CDR3 has 14 residues. The V end lost 3 bases, the J end lost 3 bases, and 12 bases lay between the germline ends. CDR3 in amino acids: CAWSDGVNNQPQHF. CDR3 in DNA: TGTGCCTGGAGCGACGGGGTGAACAATCAGCCCCAGCATTTT. The complete variable domain, with remaining parts taken from reference TRBV30 and TRBJ1-5, reads SQTIHQWPATLVQPVGSPLSLECTVEGTSNPNLYWYRQAAGRGLQLLFYSVGIGQISSEVPQNLSASRPQDRQFILSSKKLLLSDSGFYLCAWSDGVNNQPQHFGDGTRLSIL.

The chain recombines TRBV18 with TRBJ1-2; D perhaps matches TRBD1 (5 bases). V lost 0 bases to trimming and J lost 5 bases, with 22 bases between them. The germline V gene encodes CDR1 KGHSH and CDR2 LQKENI. There are 18 residues in the CDR3. CDR3 sequence reads: CASSPPIPGTDIGYGYTF. The CDR3 nucleotides read TGTGCCAGCTCACCACCCATACCCGGGACTGATATAGGGTATGGCTACACCTTC.

The chain joins TRBV12-2 to TRBJ2-7; the tabulated D call, TRBD2, remains unverified against the DNA. TRBV12-2 is termed a pseudogene. CDR3 length: 23 residues. The CDR3 bases are TGTGCAAGTCGCTTAGGCCGAATTCTGACAGTATCTCCGGGACTAGCGGTAACCTACGAGCAGTACTTC. It codes for CASRLGRILTVSPGLAVTYEQYF.

This chain connects TRBV28 to TRBJ1-5; D gene ambiguous. The CDR3 is 15 amino acids. The ends were cut back, 3 bases at V and 3 bases at J, with 12 bases in the middle. Germline assignment: CDR1 MDHEN and CDR2 SYDVKM. CDR3 coding DNA: TGTGCCAGCAGTTTGCCAGGCCAGAACAATCAGCCCCAGCATTTT. Translating gives CASSLPGQNNQPQHF.

CDR3 sequence: CASSPDSESYEQYF. As DNA, the CDR3 is TGTGCCAGCTCACCGGACAGTGAATCCTACGAGCAGTACTTC. V and J are TRBV18 and TRBJ2-7; D possibly corresponds to TRBD1 (6 bases). The CDR3 sequence is 14 residues long. The germline V and J ends were trimmed by 3 bases and 1 base, with 10 bases remaining between them. Germline V gene lookup returns CDR1 KGHSH and CDR2 LQKENI.

The V call is TRBV2, the J call TRBJ2-1; the D gene is possibly TRBD1 (5 bases). V lost 4 bases and J lost 6, with 25 bases in between. Germline V gene data show CDR1 as SNHLY and CDR2 as FYNNEI. The CDR3 loop spans 18 amino acids. The CDR3 bases are TGTGCCAGCAGTGGGCCGACAGATCACATCCCGGGTGGCAATGAGCAGTTCTTC. It is translated as CASSGPTDHIPGGNEQFF. Full variable domain (rest looked up from reference TRBV2 and TRBJ2-1): EPEVTQTPSHQVTQMGQEVILRCVPISNHLYFYWYRQILGQKVEFLVSFYNNEISEKSEIFDDQFSVERPDGSNFTLKIRSTKLEDSAMYFCASSGPTDHIPGGNEQFFGPGTRLTVL.

The gene calls are TRBV29-1 and TRBJ2-7, with D hard to call. CDR3 length equals 14 residues. Germline V lookup: CDR1 SQVTM, CDR2 ANQGSEA. Trimming took off 4 bases at V and 2 bases at J, with 15 bases between the two ends. CDR3 DNA sequence: TGCAGCGTTGTCCCCCATGAGGCCCCCTACGAGCAGTACTTC. This encodes CSVVPHEAPYEQYF.

The chain uses TRBV14 and TRBJ1-4; D is uncertain. Germline CDR1 and CDR2: SGHDN and FVKESK. The CDR3 extends over 15 amino acids. V was cut by 1 base and J by 7 bases, with 13 bases left in between. CDR3 sequence reads: CASSQVLGRSEKLFF. In DNA form, the CDR3 reads TGTGCCAGCAGCCAAGTTCTGGGGAGGAGTGAAAAACTGTTTTTT.

This clone was recorded once. The rearrangement links TRBV9 to TRBJ2-7; 8 positions match TRBD2. With V trimmed by 0 bases and J by 3 bases, 8 bases remained unmatched. Germline V gives CDR1 SGDLS, CDR2 YYNGEE. This CDR3 spans 16 amino acids. The CDR3 reads CASSVAGTRSDYEQYF. In DNA, the CDR3 is TGTGCCAGCAGCGTAGCCGGGACTAGAAGTGACTACGAGCAGTACTTC.